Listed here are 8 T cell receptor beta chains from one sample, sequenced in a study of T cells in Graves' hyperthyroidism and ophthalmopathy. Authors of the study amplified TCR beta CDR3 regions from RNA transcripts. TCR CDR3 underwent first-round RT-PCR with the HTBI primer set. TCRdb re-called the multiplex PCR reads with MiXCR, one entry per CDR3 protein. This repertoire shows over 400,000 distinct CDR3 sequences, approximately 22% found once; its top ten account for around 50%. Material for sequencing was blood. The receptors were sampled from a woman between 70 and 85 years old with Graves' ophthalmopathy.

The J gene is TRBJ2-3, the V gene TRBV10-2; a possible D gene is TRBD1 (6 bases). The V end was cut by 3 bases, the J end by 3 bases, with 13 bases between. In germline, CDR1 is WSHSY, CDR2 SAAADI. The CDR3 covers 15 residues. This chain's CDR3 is CASSEYRDTTDTQYF. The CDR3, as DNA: TGCGCCAGCAGTGAATATAGGGACACAACAGATACGCAGTATTTT.

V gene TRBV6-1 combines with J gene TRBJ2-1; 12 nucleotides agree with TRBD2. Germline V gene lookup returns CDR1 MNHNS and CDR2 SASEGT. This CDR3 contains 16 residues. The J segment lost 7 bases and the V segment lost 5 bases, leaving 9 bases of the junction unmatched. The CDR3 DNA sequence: TGTGCCAGCAGTCGATCTCTAGCGGGAGGGCAAAATGAGCAGTTCTTC. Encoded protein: CASSRSLAGGQNEQFF.

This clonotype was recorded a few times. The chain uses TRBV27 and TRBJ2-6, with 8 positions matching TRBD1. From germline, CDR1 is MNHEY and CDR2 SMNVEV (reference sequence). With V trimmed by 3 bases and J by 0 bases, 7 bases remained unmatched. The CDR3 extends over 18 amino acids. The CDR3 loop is CASSFFGTGFSGANVLTF. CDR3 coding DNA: TGTGCCAGCAGTTTCTTCGGGACAGGCTTCTCTGGGGCCAACGTCCTGACTTTC.

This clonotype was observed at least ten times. The CDR3 bases are TGTGCCAGCAGGGGGGACACTGAAGCTTTCTTT. Translated: CASRGDTEAFF. The chain is built from TRBV6-1 and TRBJ1-1, with D possibly matching TRBD1 (5 bases). The germline CDR1 and CDR2 sequences are MNHNS and SASEGT. V was clipped by 6 bases and J by 3 bases, with 5 bases between them. This CDR3 region has 11 residues.

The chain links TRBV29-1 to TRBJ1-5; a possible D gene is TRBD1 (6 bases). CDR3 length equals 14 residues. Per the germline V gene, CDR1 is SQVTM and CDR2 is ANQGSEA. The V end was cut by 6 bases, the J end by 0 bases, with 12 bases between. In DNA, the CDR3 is TGCAGCGTCACAGGGCCCGATAGCAATCAGCCCCAGCATTTT. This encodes CSVTGPDSNQPQHF.

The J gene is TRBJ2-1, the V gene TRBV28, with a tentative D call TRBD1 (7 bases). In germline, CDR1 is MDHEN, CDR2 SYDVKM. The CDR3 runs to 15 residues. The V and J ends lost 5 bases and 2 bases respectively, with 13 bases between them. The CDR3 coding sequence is TGTGCCAGCAGTAACCCCAGGGGGGCCTACAATGAGCAGTTCTTC. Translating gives CASSNPRGAYNEQFF.

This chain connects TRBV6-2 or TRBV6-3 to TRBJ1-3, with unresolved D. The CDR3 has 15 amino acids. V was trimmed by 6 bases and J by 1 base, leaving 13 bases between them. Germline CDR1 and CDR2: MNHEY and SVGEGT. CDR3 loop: CASSSPLNSGNTIYF. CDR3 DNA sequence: TGTGCCAGCAGCTCCCCCCTGAATTCTGGAAACACCATATATTTT.

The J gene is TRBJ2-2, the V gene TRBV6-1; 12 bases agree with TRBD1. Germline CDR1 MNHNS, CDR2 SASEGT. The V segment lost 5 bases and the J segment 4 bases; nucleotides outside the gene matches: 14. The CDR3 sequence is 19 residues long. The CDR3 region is CASSRGTGGALGGTGELFF. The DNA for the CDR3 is TGTGCCAGCAGTCGAGGGACAGGGGGCGCATTAGGTGGCACCGGGGAGCTGTTTTTT.